This entry is about one T cell receptor (beta chain). The data derive from a study of blood T cell repertoires in COVID-19. Study at large: Collection of acute and convalescent COVID-19 samples took place in the United States, Italy and Spain. PBMCs, B-cell-depleted T cells, or T cells provided the cDNA or gDNA that made up the material.

Trimming took 1 base from V and 14 from J; bases not matched to a gene: 7. Germline CDR1 is LNHNV and CDR2 is YYDKDF (reference sequence). CDR3 length equals 13 residues. Authors' methods: Counts of nucleated cells, estimated from reference gene primer amplification, were obtained. Generated by immunoSEQ multiplex PCR, the TCRdb table keeps only in-frame clones and is missing some. V, J and clone size are taken as reported in that table, and D and trimming were inferred from the DNA itself. The sample lists 60,000 to 85,000 clones; nearly 90% were seen once. The clonotype originates from a woman in her fifties or sixties with active COVID-19. The sample was peripheral blood. The J gene is TRBJ2-3, the V gene TRBV15; TRBD2 matches 9 bases. CDR3 in DNA: TGTGCCACCAGCAGAGGCCGGCGGGAGGGCGGGTATTTT. It translates to CATSRGRREGGYF.